The rows below give T cell receptor beta chains drawn from one sample of a study of tumor and adjacent non-tumor tissue in lung cancer. TCRdb recomputed calls from the multiplex PCR reads with MiXCR, one row per CDR3 protein. This table holds about 50,000 distinct CDR3 sequences, 74% found once. Sequencing was performed on distant non-tumor lung tissue. These receptors all come from a woman in her fifties or sixties with non-small cell lung cancer. Each CDR3 is given with its conserved first and last residue. Each record gives: J gene, D gene, clone size, V gene, CDR3 protein, CDR3 DNA. The D gene is left open where the match is weak. Not every row has a clone size; where given, it reads once, few, many or a size class.

TRBJ2-1	.	.	TRBV11-3	CASSLDRVANNEQFF	TGTGCCAGCAGCTTGGATAGGGTGGCCAACAATGAGCAGTTCTTC
TRBJ2-4	.	.	TRBV6-2/TRBV6-3	CATTYGVQNIQYF	TGTGCCACCACTTACGGTGTCCAAAACATCCAGTACTTC
TRBJ2-7	.	few	TRBV12-3/TRBV12-4	CASSFIGYEQYF	TGTGCCAGCAGTTTTATCGGGTACGAGCAGTACTTC
TRBJ2-7	TRBD2	.	TRBV4-1	CTSSPTPLGRGAYEQYF	TGCACCAGCAGCCCTACTCCGTTAGGACGGGGGGCCTACGAGCAGTACTTC
TRBJ1-2	.	.	TRBV12-3/TRBV12-4	CASSFPSGTGYTF	TGTGCCAGCAGTTTCCCGTCAGGGACTGGCTACACCTTC
TRBJ2-7	.	many	TRBV30	CASHGTLSFGEQYF	TGTGCCTCCCACGGGACGCTCAGCTTCGGCGAGCAGTACTTC
TRBJ2-1	.	.	TRBV4-3	CTNSHNRRTIYNEQFF	TGCACCAACAGCCATAACAGGAGGACGATCTACAATGAGCAGTTCTTC
TRBJ1-2	.	.	TRBV27	CTSGSGNYGYTF	TGTACCAGCGGATCCGGTAACTATGGCTACACTTTC
TRBJ2-3	TRBD2	few	TRBV5-1	CASSSSGPSTDTQYF	TGCGCCAGCAGCTCTAGCGGACCTAGCACAGATACGCAGTATTTT
TRBJ2-2	.	few	TRBV24-1	CATNVGQNTGELFF	TGTGCCACCAATGTGGGACAGAACACCGGGGAGCTGTTTTTT
TRBJ2-1	.	.	TRBV29-1	CIVGHRPGEQFF	TGCATCGTTGGTCACAGGCCGGGTGAGCAGTTCTTC
TRBJ2-1	.	.	TRBV4-3	CASSQGGRNLHIEQFF	TGCGCCAGCAGCCAAGGGGGAAGGAATCTACACATTGAGCAGTTCTTC
TRBJ1-2	.	medium-sized	TRBV27	CASGSGNYGYTF	TGTGCCAGCGGATCCGGTAACTATGGCTACACCTTC
TRBJ2-7	.	once	TRBV5-4	CASSFTRTPNEQNF	TGTGCCAGCAGCTTTACCCGGACTCCCAACGAGCAGAACTTC
TRBJ1-1	.	few	TRBV11-2	CTSSLDGYTEALF	TGTACCAGCAGCCTAGACGGGTACACTGAAGCTCTCTTC
TRBJ1-1	.	.	TRBV29-1	CSAGPDETVFEAFF	TGCAGCGCTGGTCCCGATGAGACAGTGTTTGAAGCTTTCTTT
TRBJ1-5	.	once	TRBV11-2	CASSFTGSEPRHF	TGTGCCAGCAGCTTCACCGGGAGTGAGCCCCGGCATTTT
TRBJ2-6	.	.	TRBV10-2	CASSDYGTNVLTF	TGTGCCAGCAGTGATTACGGGACCAACGTCCTGACTTTC
TRBJ2-7	.	.	TRBV29-1	CSVYGQRAYEQNF	TGCAGCGTTTACGGACAGAGAGCCTACGAGCAGAACTTC
TRBJ1-1	.	.	TRBV11-2	CASSPDGYTEAFF	TGTGCCAGCAGCCCAGACGGATACACAGAAGCTTTCTTT
TRBJ1-3	.	.	TRBV4-2	CASSPRRGRDSSGNTIYF	TGTGCCAGCAGCCCCCGACGGGGGAGGGATAGCTCTGGAAACACTATATATTTT
TRBJ1-1	TRBD1	.	TRBV4-1	CASSQGQGTKAEVFF	TGCGCCAGCAGTCAAGGACAGGGGACGAAGGCTGAAGTTTTCTTT
TRBJ1-1	.	.	TRBV6-2/TRBV6-3	CASSYQYKLRCFF	TGTGCCAGCAGTTATCAATACAAGCTCCGGTGCTTCTTT
TRBJ2-5	.	.	TRBV6-2/TRBV6-3	CVTSPEIIGETQYF	TGTGTCACCTCTCCGGAGATCATTGGAGAGACCCAGTACTTC
TRBJ2-1	.	.	TRBV20-1	CSVRRDQYNDQFF	TGCAGTGTTAGAAGGGACCAATACAATGATCAGTTCTTC
TRBJ1-1	.	.	TRBV11-3	CASSFTQNIEAFF	TGTGCCAGCAGCTTTACCCAGAACATAGAAGCGTTCTTT
TRBJ2-3	TRBD1	many	TRBV7-8	CASSSSGTGSDTQYF	TGTGCCAGCAGCAGCTCCGGGACAGGGTCAGATACGCAGTATTTT
TRBJ2-7	.	few	TRBV18	CASSPQTNTYEQYF	TGTGCCAGCTCACCACAAACAAACACCTACGAGCAGTACTTC
TRBJ2-1	TRBD2	.	TRBV6-5	CASSYSTLAGGKGNEQFF	TGTGCCAGCAGTTACTCGACACTAGCGGGAGGGAAGGGGAATGAGCAGTTCTTC
TRBJ2-3	TRBD2	.	TRBV4-3	CAGSPNTGRGAADTQYF	TGCGCCGGCAGCCCGAATACGGGGAGGGGAGCCGCAGATACGCAGTATTTT
TRBJ2-1	.	.	TRBV5-4	CASSQGGQSSDNEQFF	TGTGCCAGCAGCCAGGGGGGGCAGAGTTCGGACAATGAGCAGTTCTTC
TRBJ2-7	TRBD1	.	TRBV4-3	CASRQEIAGGYELYF	TGCGCCAGCAGACAAGAAATAGCAGGGGGCTACGAGCTGTACTTC
TRBJ1-4	.	.	TRBV4-2	CASSHDGFRENEKLFF	TGCGCCAGCAGCCATGATGGATTCCGAGAGAATGAAAAACTGTTTTTT
TRBJ2-3	TRBD2	.	TRBV6-6	CARSPGGTSGTDTRYF	TGTGCCAGGAGCCCTGGGGGGACTAGCGGAACAGATACGCGGTATTTT
TRBJ2-2	.	.	TRBV11-3	CSSSTNTGDLFF	TGTTCCAGCAGCACGAACACCGGGGACCTGTTTTTT
TRBJ2-1	TRBD2	.	TRBV10-3	CAIRERERTSETLTYNEQSF	TGTGCCATCAGAGAGCGGGAGAGGACTAGCGAAACCTTAACCTACAATGAGCAGTCCTTC
TRBJ2-5	.	.	TRBV6-2/TRBV6-3	CDSSYDERETLYF	TGTGACAGCAGTTACGACGAGAGAGAGACCCTGTACTTC
TRBJ2-7	.	.	TRBV6-5	CAGSRRASLYEQYF	TGTGCCGGCAGTCGCCGGGCCTCACTTTACGAGCAGTACTTC
TRBJ1-2	.	.	TRBV12-3/TRBV12-4	CVSSSQGLYGYTF	TGTGTCAGCAGTTCGCAGGGGCTCTATGGCTACACCTTC
TRBJ2-3	TRBD2	.	TRBV12-3/TRBV12-4	CANSPLAARTDTQYF	TGTGCCAACAGTCCCCTAGCGGCCCGCACAGATACGCAGTATTTT
TRBJ2-5	.	.	TRBV6-5	CASSAQGEEVTQYF	TGCGCCAGCAGTGCCCAGGGAGAGGAAGTGACCCAGTATTTC
TRBJ2-1	.	many	TRBV7-9	CASSLATVGNEQFF	TGTGCCAGCAGCTTAGCGACGGTTGGCAATGAGCAGTTCTTC
TRBJ2-2	.	.	TRBV10-2	CASRAGANTGEMFF	TGCGCTAGCAGGGCAGGGGCGAACACCGGGGAGATGTTTTTT
TRBJ1-1	TRBD1	few	TRBV4-1	CASSHTQGANGAFF	TGCGCCAGCAGCCACACACAGGGGGCTAATGGAGCTTTCTTC
TRBJ2-2	.	many	TRBV5-4	CASLGAGGELFF	TGTGCCAGCCTGGGGGCCGGGGGGGAGCTGTTTTTT
TRBJ2-1	.	.	TRBV6-1	CPSSENPGSSYNKQFF	TGTCCCAGCAGTGAAAACCCCGGGAGCTCCTACAATAAGCAGTTCTTC
TRBJ2-6	.	.	TRBV6-6	CASSYDSSGPNVLTF	TGTGCCAGCAGTTACGACAGTTCTGGGCCCAACGTCCTGACTTTC
TRBJ1-2	.	.	TRBV6-6	CASSHENRATNYGYTF	TGTGCCAGCAGTCATGAAAACAGGGCGACCAACTATGGCTACACCTTC